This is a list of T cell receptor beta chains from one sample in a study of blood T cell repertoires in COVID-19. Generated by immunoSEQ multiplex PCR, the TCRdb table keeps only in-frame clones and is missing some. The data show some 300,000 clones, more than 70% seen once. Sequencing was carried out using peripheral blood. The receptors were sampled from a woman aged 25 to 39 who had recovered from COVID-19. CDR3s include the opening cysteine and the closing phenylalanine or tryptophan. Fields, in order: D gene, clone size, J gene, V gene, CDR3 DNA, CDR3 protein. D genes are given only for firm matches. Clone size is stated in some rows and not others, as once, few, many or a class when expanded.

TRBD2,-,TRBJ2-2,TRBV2,TGTGCCAGCAGTGGGACTAGATCGGCCGGGGAGCTGTTTTTT,CASSGTRSAGELFF
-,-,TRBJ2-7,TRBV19,TGTGCCAGTAGTATCAGGATAGGGGGTCCCTACGAGCAGTACTTC,CASSIRIGGPYEQYF
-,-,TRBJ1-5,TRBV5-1,TGCGCCAGCAGCACAGGAGATTATAGCAATCAGCCCCAGCATTTT,CASSTGDYSNQPQHF
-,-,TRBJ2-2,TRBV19,TGTGCCAGTAGCGCCGGGGAGCTGTTTTTT,CASSAGELFF
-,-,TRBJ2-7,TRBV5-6,TGTGCCAGCAGCCGGACACCAACCTACGAGCAGTACTTC,CASSRTPTYEQYF
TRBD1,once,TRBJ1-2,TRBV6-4,TGTGCCAGCAGTGAAGAGTACAGGGGCACTATGAATGGCTACACCTTC,CASSEEYRGTMNGYTF
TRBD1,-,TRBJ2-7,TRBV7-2,TGTGCCAGCAGCCCCCGGGACAGGCGATACGAGCAGTACTTC,CASSPRDRRYEQYF
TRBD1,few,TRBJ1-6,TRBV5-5,TGTGCCAGCAGCAGACAACAGGGGTCGGGCTCACCCCTCCACTTT,CASSRQQGSGSPLHF
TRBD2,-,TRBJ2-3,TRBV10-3,TGTGCCATCAAACCCAGAGCGGGGGGGCGGGATACGCAGTATTTT,CAIKPRAGGRDTQYF
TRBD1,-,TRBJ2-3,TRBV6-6,TGTGCCAGCACCCACAGGGGGACAGCCACGAAAGATACGCAGTATTTT,CASTHRGTATKDTQYF
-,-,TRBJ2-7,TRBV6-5,TGTGCCAGCAGTTACTCGCTGGGGCCCGCCTACGAGCAGTACTTC,CASSYSLGPAYEQYF
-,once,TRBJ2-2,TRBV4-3,TGCGCCAGCAGCCAAGAAAGCCTTCGGGGGGAGCTGTTTTTT,CASSQESLRGELFF
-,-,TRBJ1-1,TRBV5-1,TGCGCCAGCAGTTCCGGTGCAGGGTTTGACACTGAAGCTTTCTTT,CASSSGAGFDTEAFF
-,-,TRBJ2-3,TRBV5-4,TGTGCCAGCAGCTTGGGGACTTTCACAGATACGCAGTATTTT,CASSLGTFTDTQYF
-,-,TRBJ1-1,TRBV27,TGTGCCAGCAGTTTATTTGGGGGCAGGAACACTGAAGCTTTCTTT,CASSLFGGRNTEAFF
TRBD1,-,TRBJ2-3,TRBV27,TGTGCCAGCAGTTCGTTGGGGACAGGGAATGGAGATACGCAGTATTTT,CASSSLGTGNGDTQYF
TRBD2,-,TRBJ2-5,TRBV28,TGTGCCAGCAGTTTAGTTAGCGGGGGGACCCAGTACTTC,CASSLVSGGTQYF
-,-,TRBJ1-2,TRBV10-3,TGTGCCATCACGTCGGGGGGGAGAACTAACTATGGCTACACCTTC,CAITSGGRTNYGYTF
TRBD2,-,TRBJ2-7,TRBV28,TGTGCCAGCAGTTTAGTGGAGGGAGGGGAGCAGTACTTC,CASSLVEGGEQYF
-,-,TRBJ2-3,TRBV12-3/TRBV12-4,TGTGCCAGCAGTTTGGGGGGTGCGGATACGCAGTATTTT,CASSLGGADTQYF